Below, one T cell receptor (beta chain) is given with its context. As yet, its antigen is unknown. RNA transcripts yielded amplified TCR beta CDR3 regions. The TCR CDR3 first-round RT-PCR relied on the HTBI primer set. From the multiplex PCR reads, TCRdb called clonotypes with MiXCR, one entry per CDR3 protein. The sample lists about 640,000 distinct CDR3 sequences; around 21% were seen once. The sample comes from a study of T cells in Graves' hyperthyroidism and ophthalmopathy. Study-wide background: Peripheral blood draws took place at initial diagnosis, ahead of any treatment. Study results and caveats: Separation of ophthalmopathy from stable hyperthyroidism was achieved by a 13 V-J model. With a median lead of approximately six months before onset, the model predicted ophthalmopathy.

The origin of this receptor is a man aged 30-40 years with Graves' ophthalmopathy. The source material was blood.

The CDR3 region has the DNA TGCGCCAGCAGCTTAATGGAGACCTACGAGCAGTACTTC. Protein: CASSLMETYEQYF. The J gene is TRBJ2-7, the V gene TRBV5-1; D is undetermined. The V end was cut by 2 bases, the J end by 2 bases, with 8 bases between. Germline assignment: CDR1 SGHRS and CDR2 YFSETQ. The length of the CDR3 is 13 residues.